This entry lists 15 T cell receptor beta chains sequenced from one sample in a study of blood T cell repertoires in COVID-19. The table came from immunoSEQ multiplex PCR; TCRdb's copy has only in-frame clones and leaves some out. The sample yields approximately 110,000 clones, 85% seen once. The sample taken for sequencing was peripheral blood. Source of these receptors: a human donor in a cohort sampled during active COVID-19.

The genes are TRBV27 and TRBJ1-5, with 7 nucleotides matching TRBD1. V lost 5 bases and J lost 3; bases outside the gene matches: 10. The CDR3 is made up of 16 amino acids. Germline V lookup: CDR1 MNHEY, CDR2 SMNVEV (reference sequence). CDR3: CASSQQGIRNNQPQHF. Written as DNA, the CDR3 is TGTGCCAGCAGTCAACAGGGGATTAGGAACAATCAGCCCCAGCATTTT.

The CDR3 sequence is CASSSTPSGGEQFF. The DNA for the CDR3 is TGTGCCAGCAGCTCCACCCCTAGCGGGGGTGAGCAGTTCTTC. This sequence joins TRBV5-6 and TRBJ2-1, with 10 bases aligning to TRBD2. CDR3 length equals 14 residues. Germline trimming cut 3 bases from V and 9 bases from J; bases unmatched to any gene: 6. The V gene's germline CDR1 is SGHDT and CDR2 YYEEEE.

The chain links TRBV4-1 to TRBJ2-2, with 15 bases identical to TRBD2. The CDR3 spans 18 residues. V shed 4 bases, J shed 4 bases, and the junction held 7 bases outside the gene matches. Germline CDR1 is MGHRA and CDR2 is YSYEKL. CDR3 sequence (DNA): TGCGCCAGCAGCCCTCGGACTAGCGGGGGGGCTGGCACCGGGGAGCTGTTTTTT. Protein product: CASSPRTSGGAGTGELFF.

The rearrangement joins TRBV12-5 to TRBJ1-4; D perhaps matches TRBD1 (5 bases). The V end lost 5 bases, the J end lost 3 bases, and 13 bases lay between the germline ends. CDR1 is LGHNT, CDR2 FRNRAP, per germline. CDR3 length: 15 residues. In nucleotides, the CDR3 is TGTGCTAGTGGTGCCATCGAAGGGGCTAATGAAAAACTGTTTTTT. Translation gives CASGAIEGANEKLFF.

This chain connects TRBV11-3 to TRBJ2-3; D is ambiguous. Trimming cost V 5 bases and J 2 bases, with 14 bases left between them. There are 15 residues in the CDR3. Germline lookup yields CDR1 SGHNT and CDR2 YENEEA. In nucleotides, the CDR3 is TGTGCCAGCAGCATTGGCCTGACAAACACAGATACGCAGTATTTT. Translating gives CASSIGLTNTDTQYF.

This clone was detected only once. The chain joins TRBV5-4 to TRBJ2-7; a possible D gene is TRBD1 (6 bases). Germline-derived CDR1 and CDR2 are SGHNT and YYREEE (reference sequence). Trimming cost V 4 bases and J 3 bases, with 17 bases left between them. The CDR3 runs 15 residues. CDR3 residues: CASSGITGFGYEQYF. The CDR3 DNA follows: TGTGCCAGCAGCGGAATTACAGGGTTTGGCTACGAGCAGTACTTC.

CDR3 protein: CASSPTGVGANVLTF. CDR3 DNA sequence: TGTGCCAGCAGCCCTACAGGGGTCGGGGCCAACGTCCTGACTTTC. This chain uses TRBV2 with TRBJ2-6, with 7 bases identical to TRBD1. V dropped 6 bases and J dropped 4; count of bases not matched to a gene: 6. Germline loops: CDR1 SNHLY, CDR2 FYNNEI. The CDR3 spans 15 residues.

CDR3 in amino acids: CASSSAPEGNYGYTF. The CDR3 DNA sequence: TGTGCCAGCAGTTCCGCACCGGAGGGGAACTATGGCTACACCTTC. This chain uses TRBV27 with TRBJ1-2, with a weak D call TRBD1 (5 bases). V lost 4 bases and J lost 2, with 14 bases in between. Germline-derived CDR1 and CDR2 are MNHEY and SMNVEV (reference sequence). The CDR3 runs to 15 residues.

This clone has only a few counts. The V gene is TRBV4-1, the J gene TRBJ2-3, with 13 bases identical to TRBD2. The V gene's germline CDR1 is MGHRA and CDR2 YSYEKL. This CDR3 contains 20 residues. With V trimmed by 5 bases and J by 0 bases, 14 bases remained unmatched. The CDR3 nucleotides read TGCGCCAGCAGCGTACGACTAGCGGGGGGCCCGACCCCGAGCACAGATACGCAGTATTTT. This sequence encodes CASSVRLAGGPTPSTDTQYF.

The CDR3 DNA sequence: TGTGCCAGCAGTTTCCGGGAGACCCAGTACTTC. This sequence encodes CASSFRETQYF. The V gene is TRBV27, the J gene TRBJ2-5; D is undetermined. Trimming shortened V by 3 bases and J by 5 bases, and 4 bases separated the two germline ends. This CDR3 has 11 amino acids. CDR1 is MNHEY and CDR2 is SMNVEV in the germline V gene (reference sequence).

This clone showed up just a few times. The chain links TRBV27 to TRBJ1-5; 7 bases match TRBD1. Unmatched junction bases numbered 14, after V lost 6 bases and J lost 0 bases. The CDR3 is 18 residues long. CDR1 and CDR2 from the germline V gene are MNHEY and SMNVEV (reference sequence). CDR3 DNA sequence: TGTGCCAGCAGCCAAATATACCAAGGACAGGATAGCAATCAGCCCCAGCATTTT. Amino acids: CASSQIYQGQDSNQPQHF.

V and J are TRBV28 and TRBJ2-5; no clear D gene. Germline CDR1 reads MDHEN; CDR2 reads SYDVKM. CDR3 length equals 11 residues. V was clipped by 7 bases and J by 3 bases, with 6 bases between them. DNA for the CDR3: TGTGCCAGCACTATCAAAGAGACCCAGTACTTC. This translates into CASTIKETQYF. Drawing the rest from reference TRBV28 and TRBJ2-5, the complete variable domain is DVKVTQSSRYLVKRTGEKVFLECVQDMDHENMFWYRQDPGLGLRLIYFSYDVKMKEKGDIPEGYSVSREKKERFSLILESASTNQTSMYLCASTIKETQYFGPGTRLLVL.

The rearrangement joins TRBV7-2 to TRBJ2-3; D is ambiguous. Germline-derived CDR1 and CDR2 are SGHTA and FQGNSA. Trimming cost V 1 base and J 0 bases, with 8 bases left between them. The CDR3 is made up of 15 amino acids. DNA for the CDR3: TGTGCCAGCAGCTTAGTTGCGGAAAGCACAGATACGCAGTATTTT. Its protein is CASSLVAESTDTQYF.

The J gene is TRBJ2-1, the V gene TRBV5-1; 11 bases match TRBD2. The J segment lost 10 bases and the V segment lost 0 bases, leaving 3 bases of the junction unmatched. The germline V gene has CDR1 SGHRS and CDR2 YFSETQ. The CDR3 loop spans 14 amino acids. In DNA form, the CDR3 reads TGCGCCAGCAGCTTGGCCGGGACTAGCGGAGAGCAGTTCTTC. This encodes CASSLAGTSGEQFF.

The rearrangement uses TRBV5-8 and TRBJ1-5; D possibly corresponds to TRBD1 (5 bases). This CDR3 region has 14 residues. The V gene's germline CDR1 is SGHTS and CDR2 YDEGEE. V lost 4 bases, J lost 4 bases, and 12 bases lay in between. CDR3 in amino acids: CASSGGTENQPQHF. CDR3 DNA: TGTGCCAGCAGCGGGGGGACCGAGAATCAGCCCCAGCATTTT.